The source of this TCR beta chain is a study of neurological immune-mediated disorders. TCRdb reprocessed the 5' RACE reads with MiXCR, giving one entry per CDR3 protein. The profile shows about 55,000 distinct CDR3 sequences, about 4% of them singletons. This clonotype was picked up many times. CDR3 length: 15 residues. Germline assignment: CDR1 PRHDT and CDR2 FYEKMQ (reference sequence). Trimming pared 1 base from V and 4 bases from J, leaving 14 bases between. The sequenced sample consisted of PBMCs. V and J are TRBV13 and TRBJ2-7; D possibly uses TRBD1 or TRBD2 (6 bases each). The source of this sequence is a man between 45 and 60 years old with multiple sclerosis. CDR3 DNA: TGTGCCAGCAGCTTAGAGTCCCGAGGGGGGTACGAGCAGTACTTC. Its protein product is CASSLESRGGYEQYF.